This TCR beta chain was identified in a study of cytomegalovirus exposure and HLA in healthy donors. Overall study context: In terms of ancestry, the Caucasian-associated cluster contained about four fifths of the roughly 360 genotyped donors.

About this clone itself: Its antigen is not identified.

Amplification used 60 Vbeta primers and 13 Jbeta primers. Assay used: immunoSEQ multiplex PCR; TCRdb lists only in-frame clones, some missing. The sample includes approximately 210,000 clones, roughly four fifths of them seen just once. Study-level results: According to a later analysis, donors in an Asian-associated ancestry cluster reportedly had fewer N-insertions than the roughly 660-donor mean.

This sequence was found in a woman aged 30 to 39 in good health and CMV-seropositive. The sequencing sample was made of PBMCs.

For the CDR3, the DNA is TGTGCCAGCAGTTTGGGGTGGAGGGAGCAGCCCCAGCATTTT. Amino acid sequence: CASSLGWREQPQHF. The gene calls are TRBV28 and TRBJ1-5; D call uncertain. The ends were cut back, 3 bases at V and 7 bases at J, with 13 bases in the middle. The germline V gene encodes CDR1 MDHEN and CDR2 SYDVKM. This CDR3 has 14 residues.